Following are 6 T cell receptor beta chains from one sample sequenced in a study of cytomegalovirus exposure and HLA in healthy donors. It was with 60 Vbeta and 13 Jbeta primers that the PCR ran. The data were produced by immunoSEQ multiplex PCR, yet TCRdb's version contains in-frame clones alone and is incomplete. The sample consists of about 160,000 clones, roughly four fifths of them appearing once. Sequenced sample: PBMCs. Every receptor here comes from a male donor in good health and CMV-seropositive.

This clone was seen a handful of times. The CDR3 does not close with the conserved phenylalanine or tryptophan, likely indicating a read error. Because the CDR3's place on the DNA is in doubt, the DNA is left out and the CDR3 is given as listed by TCRdb. The V and J genes are TRBV30 and TRBJ2-3; the DNA was not compared with TRBD2, the D call given in the table. The germline gives CDR1 GTSNPN, CDR2 SVGIG (reference sequence). Termini included, the CDR3 measures 10 amino acids. CDR3 protein: CAWSPGVLEP.

This clone turned up a few times. The J gene is TRBJ1-2, the V gene TRBV19, with D uncertain. This CDR3 spans 13 amino acids. Trimming removed 1 base from V and 8 bases from J, with 11 bases in between. Germline assignment: CDR1 LNHDA and CDR2 SQIVND (reference sequence). The CDR3 DNA follows: TGTGCCAGTAGTATAGGAGAAAGACTGGGCTACACCTTC. It codes for CASSIGERLGYTF.

The chain employs TRBV27 and TRBJ2-2; 10 bases are a match to TRBD2. The CDR3 is made up of 15 amino acids. Germline trimming cut 2 bases from V and 5 bases from J; bases unmatched to any gene: 2. Germline V gene lookup returns CDR1 MNHEY and CDR2 SMNVEV (reference sequence). CDR3 sequence: CASSLALAGTGELFF. The CDR3 DNA is TGTGCCAGCAGTTTAGCACTAGCGGGAACCGGGGAGCTGTTTTTT.

The chain is built from TRBV5-1 and TRBJ1-4, with D hard to call. The CDR3 totals 14 residues. Per germline, CDR1 SGHRS and CDR2 YFSETQ. Between the trimmed V and J ends, which lost 4 bases and 7 bases, there was a span of 14 bases. In nucleotides, the CDR3 is TGCGCCAGCAGCCCCGCCCTGGAGCCTGAAAAACTGTTTTTT. Its translation is CASSPALEPEKLFF. The whole variable domain, remainder taken from reference TRBV5-1 and TRBJ1-4, is KAGVTQTPRYLIKTRGQQVTLSCSPISGHRSVSWYQQTPGQGLQFLFEYFSETQRNKGNFPGRFSGRQFSNSRSEMNVSTLELGDSALYLCASSPALEPEKLFFGSGTQLSVL.

This sequence joins TRBV10-3 and TRBJ1-2; TRBD1 aligns across 10 bases. The V segment lost 9 bases and the J segment 8 bases; nucleotides outside the gene matches: 12. The germline V gene has CDR1 ENHRY and CDR2 SYGVKD. The CDR3 extends over 14 amino acids. The chain's CDR3 is CAMAGQGGSRGYTF. In DNA, the CDR3 is TGTGCCATGGCCGGACAGGGGGGAAGTCGGGGCTACACCTTC.

This clone was detected only a few times. This rearrangement joins TRBV6-5 to TRBJ2-4; 7 bases match TRBD2. The J segment lost 0 bases and the V segment lost 8 bases, leaving 4 bases of the junction unmatched. This CDR3 is built from 14 residues. Per the germline V gene, CDR1 is MNHEY and CDR2 is SVGAGI. CDR3 in amino acids: CASGSGIAKNIQYF. The DNA of the CDR3 is TGTGCCAGCGGGAGCGGGATAGCCAAAAACATTCAGTACTTC.